The present TCR beta chain was sequenced within a study of T cell repertoires in cytomegalovirus infection. Study context: CMV infection plus the matching HLA type was flagged by public TCR beta signatures. Study-wide points: The ex vivo response was dominated by HLA-C-restricted CMV-specific TCR beta clonotypes.

As concerns this clonotype: Its antigen is unidentified.

The germline gives CDR1 DFQATT, CDR2 SNEGSKA (reference sequence). V lost 2 bases and J lost 6, with 8 bases in between. The CDR3 has 11 residues. A single record per CDR3 protein comes from TCRdb applying MiXCR to the reads. The sample contains approximately 97,000 distinct CDR3 sequences, approximately 15% of which appear only once. The receptor comes from a human donor in good health (CMV status not recorded). Some clones in this sample may be carry-over from other donors' samples. This rearrangement joins TRBV20-1 to TRBJ2-7; no clear D gene. The specimen sequenced was PBMCs. CDR3 protein: CSARFGSEQYF. CDR3 bases: TGCAGTGCTAGATTCGGGTCCGAGCAGTACTTC.